A single sample is the source of the 19 T cell receptor beta chains below, sequenced in a study of T cell responses to AZD1222 COVID-19 vaccine. This table comes from immunoSEQ multiplex PCR, and its TCRdb copy is limited to in-frame clones, with some not included. The sample has about 74,000 clones; about 91% are singletons. The sequenced sample was peripheral blood, obtained 28 days after the second AZD1222 dose. The receptor set was obtained from an adult who received the AZD1222 COVID-19 vaccine.

V gene TRBV19 combines with J gene TRBJ1-4, with TRBD1 as a possible D gene (5 bases). Germline loops: CDR1 LNHDA, CDR2 SQIVND (reference sequence). This CDR3 region has 13 residues. V shed 6 bases and J shed 8 bases, with 13 bases lying between them. CDR3 sequence reads: CASSAAGREKLFF. The CDR3, as DNA: TGTGCCAGTAGCGCCGCGGGACGGGAAAAACTGTTTTTT.

This clone has only one observation. The sample holds other DNA sequences that translate to the same CDR3. The J gene is TRBJ1-1, the V gene TRBV5-1; tentatively, D is TRBD1 (5 bases). Between the trimmed V and J ends, which lost 6 bases and 1 base, there was a span of 7 bases. The CDR3 loop spans 12 amino acids. Germline loops: CDR1 SGHRS, CDR2 YFSETQ. The CDR3 sequence is CASTRGNTEAFF. As DNA, the CDR3 is TGCGCCAGCACGAGGGGGAACACTGAAGCTTTCTTT.

For the CDR3, the DNA is TGTGCCAGCAGGTCCCAGGCGAACACTGAAGCTTTCTTT. It codes for CASRSQANTEAFF. This chain connects TRBV28 to TRBJ1-1; D is uncertain. The germline V gene encodes CDR1 MDHEN and CDR2 SYDVKM. Trimming took off 6 bases at V and 1 base at J, with 9 bases between the two ends. This CDR3 spans 13 amino acids.

The rearrangement links TRBV6-2 or TRBV6-3 to TRBJ1-2; 9 bases map to TRBD1. After removal of 0 bases from V and 4 bases from J, the junction contained 6 bases not matched to a gene. Germline loops: CDR1 MNHEY, CDR2 SVGEGT. The CDR3 is 16 amino acids. In DNA, the CDR3 is TGTGCCAGCAGTTACTCCATCGGACAGGGGCCCTATGGCTACACCTTC. It yields the protein CASSYSIGQGPYGYTF.

The gene calls are TRBV10-3 and TRBJ2-7; TRBD1 or TRBD2 may be the D gene (6 bases each). Germline V gives CDR1 ENHRY, CDR2 SYGVKD. The CDR3 contains 16 residues. V lost 8 bases to trimming and J lost 2 bases, with 22 bases between them. In DNA form, the CDR3 reads TGTGCCATCGGTGGCGGAGGGCAGGGGCCTCCCTACGAGCAGTACTTC. Encoded protein: CAIGGGGQGPPYEQYF.

V and J are TRBV15 and TRBJ2-1; D perhaps matches TRBD2 (7 bases). V lost 5 bases to trimming and J lost 7 bases, with 18 bases between them. The CDR3 covers 15 residues. CDR1 and CDR2 (germline): LNHNV, YYDKDF (reference sequence). The CDR3 sequence: CATSPGGDAWNEQFF. CDR3 nucleotides: TGTGCCACCAGCCCGGGGGGCGACGCCTGGAATGAGCAGTTCTTC. The full variable domain, in which reference TRBV15 and TRBJ2-1 provide the parts outside the CDR3, is DAMVIQNPRYQVTQFGKPVTLSCSQTLNHNVMYWYQQKSSQAPKLLFHYYDKDFNNEADTPDNFQSRRPNTSFCFLDIRSPGLGDTAMYLCATSPGGDAWNEQFFGPGTRLTVL.

The genes are TRBV2 and TRBJ2-1; 9 nucleotides align to TRBD2. The CDR3 spans 18 residues. The V gene end was trimmed by 2 bases and the J gene end by 4 bases; junction bases not matched to a gene: 12. Germline lookup yields CDR1 SNHLY and CDR2 FYNNEI. The CDR3 loop reads CASSEQYRGSGRYNEQFF. As DNA, the CDR3 is TGTGCCAGCAGTGAACAGTATCGCGGTAGCGGGAGATACAATGAGCAGTTCTTC.

The chain recombines TRBV7-9 with TRBJ2-3; D remains unclear. This CDR3 is 15 amino acids long. Germline V gene lookup returns CDR1 SEHNR and CDR2 FQNEAQ (reference sequence). Trimming pared 5 bases from V and 0 bases from J, leaving 12 bases between. CDR3 DNA: TGTGCCAGCAGCCCGCCGGGTAGTAGCACAGATACGCAGTATTTT. Translated, it gives CASSPPGSSTDTQYF.

This chain connects TRBV21-1 to TRBJ2-1. TRBV21-1 is tagged as a pseudogene. The CDR3 length is 16 residues. CDR3 nucleotide sequence: TGTGCCAGCAGCAAAGAACGAGGGACGAAGCGCAATGAGCAGTTCTTC. Its protein is CASSKERGTKRNEQFF.

This clone appeared once. This chain joins TRBV28 and TRBJ2-7; D tentatively reads TRBD1 or TRBD2 (5 bases each). Trimming removed 10 bases from V and 1 base from J, with 14 bases in between. Germline CDR1 MDHEN, CDR2 SYDVKM. The CDR3 is 13 residues long. CDR3 protein: CATGTGPSYEQYF. The CDR3 DNA reads as TGTGCCACCGGGACCGGGCCGTCCTACGAGCAGTACTTC.

V gene TRBV15 combines with J gene TRBJ1-5; D may be TRBD1 (6 bases). Germline V gene lookup returns CDR1 LNHNV and CDR2 YYDKDF (reference sequence). The CDR3 spans 16 residues. The V gene lost 3 bases and the J gene lost 7 bases, with 19 bases spanning the gap. CDR3 DNA: TGTGCCACCAGCAGGGAGACAGGCCTAATTTTACAGCCCCAGCATTTT. Translation: CATSRETGLILQPQHF.

The rearrangement uses TRBV7-9 and TRBJ1-3; D not certain. The CDR3 sequence is 15 residues long. Germline CDR1 reads SEHNR; CDR2 reads FQNEAQ (reference sequence). V shed 5 bases and J shed 4 bases, with 15 bases lying between them. The CDR3 DNA sequence: TGTGCCAGCAGCCCCCAAAGCGCGTTCGGAAACACCATATATTTT. Residues: CASSPQSAFGNTIYF. The whole variable domain, filled in from reference TRBV7-9 and TRBJ1-3, reads DTGVSQNPRHKITKRGQNVTFRCDPISEHNRLYWYRQTLGQGPEFLTYFQNEAQLEKSRLLSDRFSAERPKGSFSTLEIQRTEQGDSAMYLCASSPQSAFGNTIYFGEGSWLTVV.

The V call is TRBV7-9, the J call TRBJ2-2, with D uncertain. The CDR3 spans 13 residues. The V end lost 0 bases, the J end lost 8 bases, and 7 bases lay between the germline ends. CDR1 is SEHNR and CDR2 is FQNEAQ in the germline V gene (reference sequence). CDR3 loop: CASSLASQGELFF. Here the CDR3 DNA reads TGTGCCAGCAGCTTAGCTAGCCAGGGGGAGCTGTTTTTT.

V gene TRBV28 combines with J gene TRBJ2-2; D is ambiguous. The CDR3 covers 13 residues. CDR1 is MDHEN and CDR2 is SYDVKM in the germline V gene. V lost 3 bases and J 3 bases, leaving 5 bases between the germline ends. The CDR3 coding sequence is TGTGCCAGCAGTTTCCCTCACACCGGGGAGCTGTTTTTT. It encodes CASSFPHTGELFF.

The V and J genes are TRBV14 and TRBJ2-7; weak D call: TRBD1 (6 bases). Germline lookup yields CDR1 SGHDN and CDR2 FVKESK. Trimming took off 1 base at V and 8 bases at J, with 9 bases between the two ends. The CDR3 has 12 residues. The chain's CDR3 is CASSQVQGQQYF. The CDR3 DNA is TGTGCCAGCAGCCAAGTACAGGGCCAGCAGTACTTC.

The chain recombines TRBV6-5 with TRBJ2-7; no clear D. CDR3 size: 14 residues. The V and J ends lost 0 bases and 3 bases respectively, with 9 bases between them. Germline CDR1 and CDR2: MNHEY and SVGAGI. The CDR3 bases are TGTGCCAGCAGTTACTCGAGCGACAACTACGAGCAGTACTTC. This sequence encodes CASSYSSDNYEQYF.

The rearrangement uses TRBV7-9 and TRBJ2-5, with D hard to call. Per germline, CDR1 SEHNR and CDR2 FQNEAQ (reference sequence). Trimming removed 8 bases at V and 3 bases at J, with 19 bases between. The CDR3 spans 15 residues. In DNA form, the CDR3 reads TGTGCCAGCGGACCTTCGGGTAGTGGAAAAGAGACCCAGTACTTC. Protein product: CASGPSGSGKETQYF. Looking up the rest from reference TRBV7-9 and TRBJ2-5 gives the full variable domain: DTGVSQNPRHKITKRGQNVTFRCDPISEHNRLYWYRQTLGQGPEFLTYFQNEAQLEKSRLLSDRFSAERPKGSFSTLEIQRTEQGDSAMYLCASGPSGSGKETQYFGPGTRLLVL.

The chain joins TRBV2 to TRBJ2-2, with 12 bases fitting TRBD2. Germline loops: CDR1 SNHLY, CDR2 FYNNEI. This CDR3 contains 15 residues. With V trimmed by 2 bases and J by 6 bases, 1 base remained unmatched. The CDR3 sequence: CASSETSGRSGELFF. For the CDR3, the DNA is TGTGCCAGCAGTGAAACTAGCGGGAGGTCCGGGGAGCTGTTTTTT.

V usage is TRBV7-8 and J usage is TRBJ1-6; perhaps TRBD1 as D (5 bases). The CDR3 extends over 17 amino acids. Trimming pared 1 base from V and 0 bases from J, leaving 10 bases between. CDR1 and CDR2 from the germline V gene are SGHVS and FQNEAQ. CDR3 sequence reads: CASSLGQSSSYNSPLHF. DNA for the CDR3: TGTGCCAGCAGCTTAGGACAGTCGAGCTCCTATAATTCACCCCTCCACTTT.